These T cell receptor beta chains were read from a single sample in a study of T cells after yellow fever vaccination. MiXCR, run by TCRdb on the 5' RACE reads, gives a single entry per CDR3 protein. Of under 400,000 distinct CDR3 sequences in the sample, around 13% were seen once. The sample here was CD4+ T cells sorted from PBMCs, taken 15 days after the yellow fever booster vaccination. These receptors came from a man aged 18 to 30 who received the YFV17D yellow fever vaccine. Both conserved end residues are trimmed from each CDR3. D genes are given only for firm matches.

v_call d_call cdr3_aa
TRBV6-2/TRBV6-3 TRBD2 ASSFGLAGKQETQY
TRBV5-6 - ASTRWGGTDTQY
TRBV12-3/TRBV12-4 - ASSFADTNIQY
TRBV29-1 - SVKMGGPNQPQH
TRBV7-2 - ASSPLGGQETQY
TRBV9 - ASSVTGKEPQH
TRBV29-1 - SVRPRNNEQF
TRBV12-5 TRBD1 ASGLITDRRYNSPLH
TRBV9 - ASSPNTVSGNTIY
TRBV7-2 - ASSLFTDIYTEAF
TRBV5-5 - ASSRQQNYGYT
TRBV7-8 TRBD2 ASSGRAGVTDTQY
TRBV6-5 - ASSYGIMGNTEAF
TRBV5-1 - ASSLGATANTEAF
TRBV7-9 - ASSLLGPDTEAF
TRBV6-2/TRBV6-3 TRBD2 ASRLAGGETQY
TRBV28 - ASSFRTPLH
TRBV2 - ASSNYQPQH